This T cell receptor beta chain is from a study of blood T cell repertoires in COVID-19. This clone was counted once. Per the original data handling: Estimates of nucleated cell counts were drawn from the amplification of reference gene primers. The method was immunoSEQ multiplex PCR; TCRdb's version includes in-frame clones alone and lacks a portion of them. V, J and clone size reflect that table, while D and trimming were determined from the DNA. Of a few hundred thousand clones listed, roughly 87% are singletons. The V end was cut by 3 bases, the J end by 5 bases, with 16 bases between. Looked up from germline, CDR1 is SGHTA and CDR2 is FQGNSA. This CDR3 spans 15 amino acids.

This rearrangement joins TRBV7-2 to TRBJ1-2, with D unclear. Sample: peripheral blood. The receptor was isolated from a man in his late teens or twenties with active or convalescent COVID-19. CDR3 sequence reads: CASSFFEQNLYGYTF. As DNA, the CDR3 is TGTGCCAGCAGCTTCTTTGAACAGAACCTTTATGGCTACACCTTC.